This TCR beta chain was recorded in a study of a mutant IDH1 vaccine in newly diagnosed glioma. Across the whole study: Week 35 held visit V12, while week 47 held visit V13.

The CDR3 runs 15 residues. Germline CDR1 SNHLY, CDR2 FYNNEI. The V gene end was trimmed by 8 bases and the J gene end by 0 bases; junction bases not matched to a gene: 5. Note on this clone: The target antigen is unknown.

Clones were sequenced by immunoSEQ multiplex PCR, and TCRdb holds only the in-frame ones, with some missing. The repertoire holds approximately 41,000 clones, with 75% to 90% as singletons. As to time point: week 35, safety follow-up. Doses comprised 300 ug of mutant IDH1 20-mer peptide each, plus topical imiquimod. The sample consisted of PBMCs, taken from a glioma patient whose treatment included an IDH1 peptide vaccine. The rearrangement links TRBV2 to TRBJ1-5, with 9 nucleotides matching TRBD1. The receptor was isolated from a man between 40 and 49 years old with glioma. The CDR3 sequence: CASGTGTLSNQPQHF. CDR3 DNA: TGTGCCAGCGGGACAGGGACCCTTAGCAATCAGCCCCAGCATTTT.